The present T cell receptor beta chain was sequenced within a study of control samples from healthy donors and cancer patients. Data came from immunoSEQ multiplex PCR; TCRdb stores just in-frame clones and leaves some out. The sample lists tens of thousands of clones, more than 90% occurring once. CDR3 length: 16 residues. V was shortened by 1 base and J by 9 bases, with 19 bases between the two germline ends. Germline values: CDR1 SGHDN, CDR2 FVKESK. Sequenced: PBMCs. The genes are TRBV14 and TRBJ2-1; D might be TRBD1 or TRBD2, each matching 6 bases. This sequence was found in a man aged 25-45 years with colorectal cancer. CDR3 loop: CASSQVVGGVGAEQFF. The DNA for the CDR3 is TGTGCCAGCAGCCAAGTTGTGGGGGGCGTAGGGGCTGAGCAGTTCTTC.